The 18 T cell receptor beta chains in this list originate from one sample, sequenced in a study of CDR3 diversity in severe acne. A single record per CDR3 protein comes from TCRdb applying MiXCR to the PCR reads. In the table there are approximately 90,000 distinct CDR3 sequences, over 45% of which are singletons. Source material: blood. These receptors were obtained from a male donor in good health, serving as a control.

The gene calls are TRBV7-9 and TRBJ2-7; D remains ambiguous. Germline V gene lookup returns CDR1 SEHNR and CDR2 FQNEAQ (reference sequence). This CDR3 is built from 14 residues. V lost 6 bases and J 2 bases, leaving 14 bases between the germline ends. The CDR3 loop reads CASSKPANPYEQYF. The CDR3 DNA sequence: TGTGCCAGCAGTAAACCGGCGAACCCCTACGAGCAGTACTTC.

Of note for this clonotype: At one end the junction does not follow the germline gene, possibly because of a read error. The rearrangement joins TRBV7-2 to TRBJ2-1; D perhaps matches TRBD1 (6 bases). Germline V lookup: CDR1 SGHTA, CDR2 FQGNSA. The CDR3 extends over 16 amino acids. The CDR3 region is CASSLSDRRSYTEQFF. CDR3 nucleotide sequence: TGTGCCAGCAGCTTAAGTGACAGGAGGTCTTACACTGAGCAGTTCTTC.

In its sample, this clonotype was seen many times. V is TRBV7-3 and J is TRBJ2-2; 12 nucleotides align to TRBD2. V lost 5 bases, J lost 6 bases, and 1 base stayed unmatched. The CDR3 consists of 14 residues. Germline V CDR1 and CDR2: SGHTA, FQGTGA. Here the CDR3 reads CASSPSGGAGELFF. The CDR3, as DNA: TGTGCCAGCAGCCCTAGCGGGGGGGCCGGGGAGCTGTTTTTT.

The rearrangement uses TRBV29-1 and TRBJ2-2, with no clear D. CDR1 is SQVTM, CDR2 ANQGSEA, per germline. V was shortened by 5 bases and J by 4 bases, with 14 bases between the two germline ends. CDR3 length equals 14 residues. The CDR3 loop reads CSVSRDQATGELFF. In nucleotides, the CDR3 is TGCAGCGTTTCGAGAGATCAAGCCACCGGGGAGCTGTTTTTT.

Remarks on this clonotype: This may be a read error: a much more frequent sequence differs by one nucleotide. The chain has TRBV7-9 and TRBJ1-2; possibly TRBD1 for D (6 bases). Per germline, CDR1 SEHNR and CDR2 FQNEAQ (reference sequence). The length of the CDR3 is 14 residues. V dropped 1 base and J dropped 4 bases, with 10 bases sitting between them. For the CDR3, the DNA is TGTGCCAGCAGCTTAGGACAGGAGACCTATGGCTACACCTTC. It yields the protein CASSLGQETYGYTF. The full variable domain, rest sourced from reference TRBV7-9 and TRBJ1-2, is DTGVSQNPRHKITKRGQNVTFRCDPISEHNRLYWYRQTLGQGPEFLTYFQNEAQLEKSRLLSDRFSAERPKGSFSTLEIQRTEQGDSAMYLCASSLGQETYGYTFGSGTRLTVV.

The table lists this clonotype with a few counts. This chain joins TRBV4-1 and TRBJ1-5; TRBD1 agrees at 8 bases. The CDR3 is 16 residues long. J was trimmed by 10 bases and V by 0 bases; bases with no gene match: 11. Germline lookup yields CDR1 MGHRA and CDR2 YSYEKL. This CDR3 is CASSQEIVGTGFPQHF. The CDR3 DNA reads as TGCGCCAGCAGCCAAGAAATTGTAGGGACAGGCTTTCCCCAGCATTTT.

As for this clonotype: A read error is likely, as this CDR3 ends without the conserved phenylalanine or tryptophan. The DNA is left out, because the CDR3 cannot be placed on it with certainty; the CDR3 is given as TCRdb lists it. The chain is built from TRBV9 and TRBJ1-4; the table's D call, TRBD1, was not checked against the DNA. Germline lookup yields CDR1 SGDLS and CDR2 YYNGEE. Ends included, the CDR3 has 17 residues. The CDR3 is CASSVEGTAHYEQYFGP.

V usage is TRBV15 and J usage is TRBJ2-7, with 11 bases aligning to TRBD2. Germline V gene sequence: CDR1 LNHNV, CDR2 YYDKDF (reference sequence). The CDR3 is 16 residues long. V dropped 4 bases and J dropped 4; count of bases not matched to a gene: 9. The CDR3: CATSMKTSGTLYEQYF. The CDR3 DNA follows: TGTGCCACCAGCATGAAGACTAGCGGGACCTTATACGAGCAGTACTTC.

This clonotype rates as medium-sized. The V call is TRBV7-9, the J call TRBJ1-5; D not resolved. Germline lookup yields CDR1 SEHNR and CDR2 FQNEAQ (reference sequence). This CDR3 region has 12 residues. V was trimmed by 3 bases and J by 4 bases, leaving 4 bases between them. CDR3 amino acids: CASSLGNQPQHF. The CDR3 region has the DNA TGTGCCAGCAGCTTGGGTAATCAGCCCCAGCATTTT. Full variable domain (outside the CDR3, taken from reference TRBV7-9 and TRBJ1-5): DTGVSQNPRHKITKRGQNVTFRCDPISEHNRLYWYRQTLGQGPEFLTYFQNEAQLEKSRLLSDRFSAERPKGSFSTLEIQRTEQGDSAMYLCASSLGNQPQHFGDGTRLSIL.

The V call is TRBV10-2, the J call TRBJ1-1, with D possibly TRBD1 on 5 matching bases. CDR1 WSHSY and CDR2 SAAADI come from the germline V gene. The CDR3 runs to 16 residues. Trimming took 3 bases from V and 3 from J, leaving 17 bases between them. CDR3: CASSEGAGLQDTEAFF. The CDR3 DNA sequence: TGCGCCAGCAGTGAAGGGGCAGGCCTTCAGGACACTGAAGCTTTCTTT.

There are a few counts of this clonotype. A much more abundant neighbour one base away suggests this may be a read error. DNA of the CDR3: TGTGCCAGCAGCCCAGCGGACAGCCACGGGTACAATGAGCAGTCCTTC. Its protein is CASSPADSHGYNEQSF. The chain links TRBV11-3 to TRBJ2-1; D is perhaps TRBD1 (6 bases). The CDR3 loop spans 16 amino acids. The germline gives CDR1 SGHNT, CDR2 YENEEA.

This clonotype was counted ten times or more. This chain uses TRBV7-8 with TRBJ2-7; 7 nucleotides align to TRBD1. Unmatched junction bases numbered 1, after V lost 4 bases and J lost 1 base. The CDR3 has 13 residues. Germline V gene lookup returns CDR1 SGHVS and CDR2 FQNEAQ. CDR3 sequence reads: CASSSTGSYEQYF. As DNA, the CDR3 is TGTGCCAGCAGCTCGACAGGGTCCTACGAGCAGTACTTC.

In its sample, this clonotype was seen many times. This sequence joins TRBV6-1 and TRBJ1-5; 9 bases align to TRBD1. Per germline, CDR1 MNHNS and CDR2 SASEGT. V trimming: 6 bases; J trimming: 6 bases; junction bases outside the gene matches: 3. The CDR3 loop spans 13 amino acids. The CDR3 sequence is CASSGTGFQPQHF. CDR3 bases: TGTGCCAGCAGCGGGACAGGGTTTCAGCCCCAGCATTTT.

In its sample, this clonotype was seen a few times. The chain is built from TRBV11-3 and TRBJ1-6; D ambiguous. The V and J ends lost 1 base and 9 bases respectively, with 10 bases between them. The germline V gene has CDR1 SGHNT and CDR2 YENEEA. The CDR3 has 14 residues. CDR3 in DNA: TGTGCCAGCAGCTTAGGAGGATGGGGTTCACCCCTCCACTTT. Translation: CASSLGGWGSPLHF.

At least ten counts were recorded for this clonotype. This chain links TRBV7-6 with TRBJ1-1, with unresolved D. Germline CDR1 is SGHVS and CDR2 is FNYEAQ. The CDR3 length is 15 residues. V was cut by 1 base and J by 3 bases, with 12 bases left in between. This CDR3 is CASSLDGSFYTEAFF. In DNA, the CDR3 is TGTGCCAGCAGCTTAGATGGATCGTTTTACACTGAAGCTTTCTTT. Full variable domain (missing parts from reference TRBV7-6 and TRBJ1-1): GAGVSQSPRYKVTKRGQDVALRCDPISGHVSLYWYRQALGQGPEFLTYFNYEAQQDKSGLPNDRFSAERPEGSISTLTIQRTEQRDSAMYRCASSLDGSFYTEAFFGQGTRLTVV.

The chain recombines TRBV25-1 with TRBJ1-5; possibly TRBD1 for D (5 bases). Germline V gives CDR1 MGHDK, CDR2 SYGVNS. This CDR3 has 13 amino acids. Trimming removed 5 bases from V and 5 bases from J, with 10 bases in between. The CDR3 protein is CASSSLQDQPQHF. The DNA for the CDR3 is TGTGCCAGCAGTTCCCTACAGGATCAGCCCCAGCATTTT.

This clonotype was seen a few times. V is TRBV2 and J is TRBJ2-7; no clear D gene. Germline CDR1 and CDR2: SNHLY and FYNNEI. V was shortened by 1 base and J by 1 base, with 5 bases between the two germline ends. This CDR3 is 13 amino acids long. The CDR3 nucleotides read TGTGCCAGCAGTGAAGGGTATTCCTACGAGCAGTACTTC. This translates into CASSEGYSYEQYF.

The chain joins TRBV24-1 to TRBJ1-2, with D possibly TRBD1 on 5 matching bases. The germline gives CDR1 KGHDR, CDR2 SFDVKD. The CDR3 totals 15 residues. Trimming cost V 3 bases and J 5 bases, with 15 bases left between them. The CDR3 here is CATSDSQGLIYGYTF. DNA of the CDR3: TGTGCCACCAGTGATAGTCAGGGCCTGATATATGGCTACACCTTC.